The clone carrying this T cell receptor (beta chain) was seen at least ten times. TCRdb reanalysed the multiplex PCR reads using MiXCR and keeps one entry per CDR3 protein. The table records under 350,000 distinct CDR3 sequences, around 30% of them present only once. Germline V gene lookup returns CDR1 LNHNV and CDR2 YYDKDF (reference sequence). CDR3 length equals 16 residues. The V gene lost 0 bases and the J gene lost 5 bases, with 14 bases spanning the gap. Breast cancer patients provided tissue from their axillary draining lymph nodes. These data originate in a study of breast tumors, draining lymph nodes, adjacent tissues.

The sample comprised axillary lymph node tissue. This sequence joins TRBV15 and TRBJ1-5, with a weak D call TRBD1 (6 bases). The TCR comes from a female donor with breast cancer. Some clones in this sample may be carry-over from other donors' samples. Written as DNA, the CDR3 is TGTGCCACCAGCAGAGATGGGCAGGGGTCTTATCAGCCCCAGCATTTT. It specifies CATSRDGQGSYQPQHF.